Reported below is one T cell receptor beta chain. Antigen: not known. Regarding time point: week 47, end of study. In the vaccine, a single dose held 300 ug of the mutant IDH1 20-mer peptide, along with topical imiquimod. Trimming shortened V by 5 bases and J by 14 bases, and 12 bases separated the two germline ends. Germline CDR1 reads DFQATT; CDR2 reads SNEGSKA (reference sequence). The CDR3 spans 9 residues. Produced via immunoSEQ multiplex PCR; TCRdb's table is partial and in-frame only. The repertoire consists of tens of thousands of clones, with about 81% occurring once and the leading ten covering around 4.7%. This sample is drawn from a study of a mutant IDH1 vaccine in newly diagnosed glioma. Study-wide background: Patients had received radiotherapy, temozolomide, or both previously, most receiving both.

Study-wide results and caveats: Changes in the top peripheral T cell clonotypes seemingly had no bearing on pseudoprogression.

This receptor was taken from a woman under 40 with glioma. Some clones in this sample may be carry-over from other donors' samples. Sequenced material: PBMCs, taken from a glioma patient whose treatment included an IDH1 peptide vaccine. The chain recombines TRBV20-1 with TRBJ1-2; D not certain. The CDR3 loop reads CSAGGLGTF. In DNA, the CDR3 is TGCAGTGCTGGAGGGCTGGGTACCTTC.